The clone carrying this T cell receptor (beta chain) occurred many times. Its cognate antigen is unknown. The source of the sample is a study of T cell repertoires in cytomegalovirus infection. Study-level findings and limits: Adding up the frequency of public TCR beta families identified people who carried CMV plus the relevant HLA. Ex vivo responses were dominated by HLA-C-restricted CMV-specific TCR beta clonotypes.

TCRdb ran MiXCR on the reads and lists one entry per CDR3 protein. The data show about 150,000 distinct CDR3 sequences, about a quarter seen once. CDR1 and CDR2 (germline): LNHDA, SQIVND (reference sequence). CDR3 size: 18 residues. J gave up 0 bases and V 4 bases, and 7 bases lay outside the gene matches. The chain has TRBV19 and TRBJ2-6; 9 bases fit TRBD1. Sequenced input: PBMCs. The TCR originated in a human donor in good health (CMV status not recorded). Some clones in this sample may be carry-over from other donors' samples. CDR3 sequence reads: CASSTKTGGLSGANVLTF. As DNA, the CDR3 is TGTGCCAGTAGTACCAAGACAGGGGGGCTCTCTGGGGCCAACGTCCTGACTTTC.